This T cell receptor beta chain stems from a study of T cell responses to AZD1222 COVID-19 vaccine. Assay: immunoSEQ multiplex PCR; the TCRdb copy retains only in-frame clones and omits some. This sample has tens of thousands of clones, with roughly 92% found just once. Broader study findings: Among vaccine-associated CD4 TCRs, coverage spanned spike, with dominance at 160-218 and 743-854. Reportedly, close to half of spike-specific TCRs are directed against unmutated variant regions.

With respect to this clone: The antigen remains unidentified.

This specimen was peripheral blood, taken on day 0 of AZD1222 vaccination. This receptor was taken from an adult in good health.

The CDR3 loop is CASSARKGFQETQYF. CDR3 nucleotide sequence: TGTGCCAGCAGCGCCCGTAAGGGTTTTCAGGAGACCCAGTACTTC. V and J are TRBV7-9 and TRBJ2-5; D gene ambiguous. The CDR3 totals 15 residues. The V gene lost 5 bases and the J gene lost 5 bases, with 18 bases spanning the gap. CDR1 and CDR2 from the germline V gene are SEHNR and FQNEAQ (reference sequence). Variable domain in full (rest from reference TRBV7-9 and TRBJ2-5): DTGVSQNPRHKITKRGQNVTFRCDPISEHNRLYWYRQTLGQGPEFLTYFQNEAQLEKSRLLSDRFSAERPKGSFSTLEIQRTEQGDSAMYLCASSARKGFQETQYFGPGTRLLVL.